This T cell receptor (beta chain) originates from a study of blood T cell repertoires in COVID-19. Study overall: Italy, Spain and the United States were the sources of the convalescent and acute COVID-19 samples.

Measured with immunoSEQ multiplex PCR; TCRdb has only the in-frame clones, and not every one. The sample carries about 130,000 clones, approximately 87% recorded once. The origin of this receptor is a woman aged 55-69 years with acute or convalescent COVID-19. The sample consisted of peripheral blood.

The CDR3 protein is CASSLSTGIHGYTF. The CDR3 nucleotides are TGCGCCAGCAGCCTATCCACAGGGATCCATGGCTACACCTTC. This chain links TRBV5-1 with TRBJ1-2, with D tentatively TRBD1 (6 bases). The germline gives CDR1 SGHRS, CDR2 YFSETQ. The germline V and J ends were trimmed by 4 bases and 6 bases, with 16 bases remaining between them. This CDR3 spans 14 amino acids.